This entry is about one T cell receptor beta chain. Antigen: not known. The sample belongs to a study of response to subunit inactivated influenza vaccine. Study results and caveats: Each seasonal influenza vaccination recruits few new T cells, the authors suggested.

CDR3 length equals 13 residues. Trimming removed 10 bases at V and 0 bases at J, with 12 bases between. The germline V gene has CDR1 MNHNS and CDR2 SASEGT. TCRdb independently ran MiXCR on the RT-PCR reads; one entry per CDR3 protein. The repertoire consists of 800,000 to 1,000,000 distinct CDR3 sequences, with 21% occurring once and the leading ten covering approximately 10%. This clonotype originated in a middle-aged man who received an inactivated influenza vaccine. Source: PBMCs from blood, taken roughly 5 days after vaccination. The V and J genes are TRBV6-1 and TRBJ2-5; possibly TRBD2 for D (5 bases). CDR3 sequence reads: CATLDYNQETQYF. The CDR3 DNA reads as TGTGCCACCCTAGACTACAACCAAGAGACCCAGTACTTC.